This TCR delta chain was documented in a study of gamma-delta T cells after stem cell transplantation. Germline-derived CDR1 and CDR2 are GEAIGNYY and EKD. The CDR3 runs 17 residues. In this sample, this clone turned up a few times. At one boundary the junction diverges from the germline segment, which might be a read error. TCRdb reanalyzed the RT-PCR reads using CATT. This sample carries approximately 1,500 delta-chain clones, about 45% of them seen once, and the ten largest clones take under 55%. The sequenced sample consisted of gamma-delta T cells. The source is a human donor. It is not recorded whose cells these are; they may come from a transplant donor. The chain recombines TRDV2 with TRDJ1; TRDD3 aligns across 8 bases. This CDR3 is CACDTVQLGVDTDKPIF. Here the CDR3 DNA reads TGTGCCTGTGACACCGTCCAACTGGGGGTCGACACCGATAAACCCATCTTT.